The 29 T cell receptor beta chains in this list originate from one sample, sequenced in a study of STAT5B mutations in CD4+ large granular lymphocyte leukemia. The assay was immunoSEQ multiplex PCR, and TCRdb's table has in-frame clones only and misses some. The sample lists under 35,000 clones; 78% were seen once. Sequences were obtained from CD4+ T cells from blood buffy coats. These receptor sequences come from a human donor in good health.

This clone was counted only a few times. The chain joins TRBV27 to TRBJ1-1, with a possible D match to TRBD1 (6 bases). V lost 2 bases and J 2 bases, leaving 9 bases between the germline ends. CDR3 length: 14 amino acids. The germline gives CDR1 MNHEY, CDR2 SMNVEV (reference sequence). The CDR3 loop reads CASSLQGINTEAFF. The CDR3 bases are TGTGCCAGCAGTTTACAGGGGATTAACACTGAAGCTTTCTTT.

The CDR3 DNA reads TGTGCCAGTAGTTCCAGGGGGCTTGTGATGTTTTTT. This translates into CASSSRGLVMFF. This chain links TRBV19 with TRBJ2-2, with TRBD1 matching 8 bases. Germline V gene lookup returns CDR1 LNHDA and CDR2 SQIVND (reference sequence). The CDR3 has 12 residues. The junction had 8 bases not matched to a gene; V was cut back by 5 bases and J by 15 bases.

The rearrangement links TRBV2 to TRBJ2-7, with a weak D call TRBD2 (6 bases). Germline V gives CDR1 SNHLY, CDR2 FYNNEI. The V gene lost 6 bases and the J gene lost 5 bases, with 14 bases spanning the gap. The CDR3 is 13 amino acids. Written as DNA, the CDR3 is TGTGCCAGCAGAGACGGGAGTCCCGACGAGCAGTACTTC. Translation gives CASRDGSPDEQYF.

The V gene is TRBV7-2, the J gene TRBJ2-7; D is uncertain. Germline V lookup: CDR1 SGHTA, CDR2 FQGNSA. V was shortened by 7 bases and J by 0 bases, with 13 bases between the two germline ends. This CDR3 has 14 residues. DNA for the CDR3: TGTGCCAGCACCCGCGGCTCTAGCTCCTACGAGCAGTACTTC. Protein: CASTRGSSSYEQYF.

The gene calls are TRBV4-1 and TRBJ2-3; D unclear. From germline, CDR1 is MGHRA and CDR2 YSYEKL. The CDR3 extends over 13 amino acids. With 0 bases removed from V and 3 bases from J, the gap between germline ends came to 4 bases. This chain's CDR3 is CASSQERTDTQYF. The CDR3 region has the DNA TGCGCCAGCAGCCAAGAGAGGACAGATACGCAGTATTTT.

The CDR3 protein is CASSLQTSGGRETQYF. The DNA of the CDR3 is TGTGCCAGCAGCCTACAAACTAGCGGGGGGAGGGAGACCCAGTACTTC. The chain links TRBV13 to TRBJ2-5, with 12 bases matching TRBD2. The CDR3 sequence is 16 residues long. Germline V gives CDR1 PRHDT, CDR2 FYEKMQ (reference sequence). The ends lost 5 bases at V and 5 bases at J; junction bases unmatched: 9.

The rearrangement uses TRBV28 and TRBJ1-2; D is perhaps TRBD1 (5 bases). CDR3 length: 16 amino acids. Germline values: CDR1 MDHEN, CDR2 SYDVKM. V was clipped by 6 bases and J by 4 bases, with 21 bases between them. The CDR3 reads CASRYVGAPVGYGYTF. CDR3 DNA: TGTGCCAGCAGATATGTAGGGGCACCCGTTGGCTATGGCTACACCTTC.

This chain joins TRBV19 and TRBJ2-3, with 9 positions matching TRBD2. With 3 bases clipped from V and 2 bases from J, the junction kept 6 bases outside the gene matches. The CDR3 sequence is 16 residues long. Germline CDR1 reads LNHDA; CDR2 reads SQIVND (reference sequence). CDR3 residues: CASSMGLAGTTDTQYF. CDR3 nucleotides: TGTGCCAGTAGTATGGGTCTAGCGGGAACCACAGATACGCAGTATTTT.

The rearrangement joins TRBV6-5 to TRBJ2-2, with a tentative D call TRBD2 (6 bases). Germline V gives CDR1 MNHEY, CDR2 SVGAGI. The CDR3 is 14 amino acids. The V end lost 4 bases, the J end lost 5 bases, and 11 bases lay between the germline ends. This CDR3 reads CASSSLGGTGELFF. For the CDR3, the DNA is TGTGCCAGCAGTTCCCTTGGGGGGACCGGGGAGCTGTTTTTT.

The gene calls are TRBV19 and TRBJ1-5, with 7 bases lining up with TRBD1. Trimming took 3 bases from V and 0 from J; bases not matched to a gene: 5. This CDR3 is built from 16 residues. Per the germline V gene, CDR1 is LNHDA and CDR2 is SQIVND (reference sequence). CDR3 residues: CASSMGDSYSNQPQHF. CDR3 nucleotides: TGTGCCAGTAGTATGGGGGACAGTTATAGCAATCAGCCCCAGCATTTT.

The V call is TRBV11-2, the J call TRBJ2-2; D remains ambiguous. CDR1 and CDR2 (germline): SGHAT, FQNNGV. The length of the CDR3 is 14 residues. The V end lost 2 bases, the J end lost 4 bases, and 8 bases lay between the germline ends. The CDR3 spells CASSLLGSTGELFF. The CDR3 DNA reads as TGTGCCAGCAGCTTACTGGGAAGCACCGGGGAGCTGTTTTTT.

This chain uses TRBV7-2 with TRBJ1-6; D gene ambiguous. Trimming pared 2 bases from V and 6 bases from J, leaving 5 bases between. This CDR3 is built from 13 residues. CDR1 is SGHTA and CDR2 is FQGNSA in the germline V gene. The DNA for the CDR3 is TGTGCCAGCAGCTTACGAAGTAATTCACCCCTCCACTTT. Amino acid sequence: CASSLRSNSPLHF.

This sequence joins TRBV5-1 and TRBJ2-1, with D perhaps matching TRBD1 (7 bases). V shed 1 base and J shed 8 bases, with 10 bases lying between them. The germline CDR1 and CDR2 sequences are SGHRS and YFSETQ. This CDR3 has 13 residues. The CDR3, as DNA: TGCGCCAGCAGCTTGCAGGGGGGCGATGAGCAGTTCTTC. Translated: CASSLQGGDEQFF.

This clone was seen once. The chain combines TRBV15 with TRBJ2-2; D uncertain. V lost 1 base, J lost 2 bases, and 5 bases lay in between. This CDR3 has 14 amino acids. Germline CDR1 reads LNHNV; CDR2 reads YYDKDF (reference sequence). CDR3 coding DNA: TGTGCCACCAGCAGAGGAGTTAACACCGGGGAGCTGTTTTTT. It yields the protein CATSRGVNTGELFF.

This chain joins TRBV11-2 and TRBJ2-3; TRBD2 aligns across 12 bases. This CDR3 is built from 16 residues. V lost 4 bases, J lost 7 bases, and 9 bases stayed unmatched. Germline V gives CDR1 SGHAT, CDR2 FQNNGV. The CDR3 DNA sequence: TGTGCCAGCAGCTCTCTGACTAGCGGGGGCTCCAATACGCAGTATTTT. This sequence encodes CASSSLTSGGSNTQYF.

This clone showed up just a few times. The chain is built from TRBV28 and TRBJ1-5, with 8 positions matching TRBD1. This CDR3 spans 16 amino acids. Germline lookup yields CDR1 MDHEN and CDR2 SYDVKM. With V trimmed by 6 bases and J by 0 bases, 7 bases remained unmatched. This CDR3 is CASRGTGGYSNQPQHF. In DNA, the CDR3 is TGTGCCAGCAGGGGGACAGGCGGTTATAGCAATCAGCCCCAGCATTTT.

The rearrangement links TRBV5-1 to TRBJ2-2; D unclear. The CDR3 runs 15 residues. Germline CDR1 SGHRS, CDR2 YFSETQ. V dropped 1 base and J dropped 3 bases, with 10 bases sitting between them. The CDR3 sequence is CASSLLLVDTGELFF. The CDR3 nucleotides are TGCGCCAGCAGCTTGCTTTTAGTAGACACCGGGGAGCTGTTTTTT.

There are a few counts of this clone. This chain uses TRBV6-5 with TRBJ1-5, with D perhaps matching TRBD1 (6 bases). Germline values: CDR1 MNHEY, CDR2 SVGAGI. V lost 6 bases and J lost 6, with 15 bases in between. This CDR3 is built from 14 residues. Written as DNA, the CDR3 is TGTGCCAGCAGCCTGAGGGTCAGGGGTCAGCCCCAGCATTTT. Translation gives CASSLRVRGQPQHF.

V and J are TRBV7-8 and TRBJ1-2; D is unclear. The CDR3 spans 16 residues. Deletions cut 2 bases from V and 4 bases from J, with 17 bases between. The germline V gene has CDR1 SGHVS and CDR2 FQNEAQ. The CDR3 bases are TGTGCCAGCAGCTTACGCGGCCCGGGAACGGGCTATGGCTACACCTTC. Encoded protein: CASSLRGPGTGYGYTF. Full variable domain (rest looked up from reference TRBV7-8 and TRBJ1-2): GAGVSQSPRYKVAKRGQDVALRCDPISGHVSLFWYQQALGQGPEFLTYFQNEAQLDKSGLPSDRFFAERPEGSVSTLKIQRTQQEDSAVYLCASSLRGPGTGYGYTFGSGTRLTVV.

The V call is TRBV5-6, the J call TRBJ2-7; 9 bases fit TRBD1. V gave up 2 bases and J gave up 6 bases; unmatched junction bases: 6. The CDR3 totals 14 residues. The germline V gene encodes CDR1 SGHDT and CDR2 YYEEEE. CDR3 bases: TGTGCCAGCAGCTTACAGGGGGCGGCAAGCGAGCAGTACTTC. This codes for CASSLQGAASEQYF.

The rearrangement joins TRBV2 to TRBJ2-7, with D possibly called TRBD1 or TRBD2 (5 bases each). Germline loops: CDR1 SNHLY, CDR2 FYNNEI. V was trimmed by 1 base and J by 5 bases, leaving 12 bases between them. This CDR3 region has 14 residues. The CDR3 DNA sequence: TGTGCCAGCAGTGAAGGAGGGGTGTGGCACGAGCAGTACTTC. This translates into CASSEGGVWHEQYF. The full variable domain, rest sourced from reference TRBV2 and TRBJ2-7, is EPEVTQTPSHQVTQMGQEVILRCVPISNHLYFYWYRQILGQKVEFLVSFYNNEISEKSEIFDDQFSVERPDGSNFTLKIRSTKLEDSAMYFCASSEGGVWHEQYFGPGTRLTVT.

The gene calls are TRBV19 and TRBJ2-3; 10 nucleotides align to TRBD2. The ends lost 1 base at V and 0 bases at J; junction bases unmatched: 7. Germline CDR1 and CDR2: LNHDA and SQIVND (reference sequence). The CDR3 has 18 amino acids. CDR3 sequence (DNA): TGTGCCAGTAGTATAGCGGCGGTACTAGCGGGGAGCACAGATACGCAGTATTTT. It encodes CASSIAAVLAGSTDTQYF.

The chain links TRBV6-4 to TRBJ2-2; D unclear. Trimming cost V 2 bases and J 1 base, with 5 bases left between them. CDR1 and CDR2 (germline): MRHNA, SNTAGT. The CDR3 runs 14 residues. The CDR3 sequence: CASSDGGNTGELFF. CDR3 nucleotide sequence: TGTGCCAGCAGTGACGGCGGGAACACCGGGGAGCTGTTTTTT.

The chain employs TRBV2 and TRBJ2-2, with D maybe TRBD1 (7 bases). The germline V gene encodes CDR1 SNHLY and CDR2 FYNNEI. This CDR3 is built from 14 residues. V lost 6 bases and J lost 4, with 12 bases in between. As DNA, the CDR3 is TGTGCCAGCAGGTACAGGGGAGGCACCGGGGAGCTGTTTTTT. Encoded protein: CASRYRGGTGELFF.

Here the CDR3 reads CARRTKISYNEQFF. The CDR3 bases are TGTGCCCGAAGGACCAAGATTTCCTACAATGAGCAGTTCTTC. The chain couples TRBV7-9 to TRBJ2-1; D gene uncertain. CDR1 and CDR2 from the germline V gene are SEHNR and FQNEAQ (reference sequence). Trimming took 11 bases from V and 1 from J, leaving 15 bases between them. The CDR3 loop spans 14 amino acids.

The chain recombines TRBV5-1 with TRBJ1-2, with D possibly TRBD1 on 6 matching bases. Germline V lookup: CDR1 SGHRS, CDR2 YFSETQ. V was clipped by 4 bases and J by 8 bases, with 18 bases between them. The CDR3 sequence is 14 residues long. CDR3 nucleotides: TGCGCCAGCAGCCTTGGGGACACCCAAAGAGGCTACACCTTC. This translates into CASSLGDTQRGYTF. Looking up the rest from reference TRBV5-1 and TRBJ1-2 gives the full variable domain: KAGVTQTPRYLIKTRGQQVTLSCSPISGHRSVSWYQQTPGQGLQFLFEYFSETQRNKGNFPGRFSGRQFSNSRSEMNVSTLELGDSALYLCASSLGDTQRGYTFGSGTRLTVV.

This clone was recorded only once. The V and J genes are TRBV28 and TRBJ1-2; the match to TRBD1 covers 7 bases. J lost 4 bases, V lost 6 bases, and 2 bases had no gene match. The germline V gene encodes CDR1 MDHEN and CDR2 SYDVKM. The CDR3 is 12 amino acids. The CDR3 DNA follows: TGTGCCAGCAGACAGGGGTTCTATGGCTACACCTTC. It specifies CASRQGFYGYTF.

Regarding this clone: The sample contains more than one DNA sequence encoding this CDR3. The rearrangement joins TRBV5-6 to TRBJ2-5; 13 bases are shared with TRBD2. The CDR3 sequence is 15 residues long. With 0 bases clipped from V and 4 bases from J, the junction kept 0 bases outside the gene matches. Germline CDR1 is SGHDT and CDR2 is YYEEEE. CDR3 region: CASSLGLAGGETQYF. For the CDR3, the DNA is TGTGCCAGCAGCTTGGGACTAGCGGGAGGAGAGACCCAGTACTTC.

The table lists this clone with a count of one. This sequence joins TRBV19 and TRBJ1-3; D not certain. Trimming left V 7 bases short and J 3 bases short, with 13 bases between. CDR3 length: 14 amino acids. Germline V lookup: CDR1 LNHDA, CDR2 SQIVND (reference sequence). In DNA, the CDR3 is TGTGCCAGTACCCGGTCTAGGAATGGAAACACCATATATTTT. This sequence encodes CASTRSRNGNTIYF.